This TCR beta chain emerged from a study of post-analysis software for immune sequencing data. This clonotype occurred a few times. Its specificity is unknown. V was pared by 0 bases and J by 2 bases, with 17 bases between. CDR3 length: 17 residues. CDR1 ENHRY and CDR2 SYGVKD come from the germline V gene. Presence of unique molecular identifiers characterized the TCR beta cDNA libraries. TCRdb passed the PCR reads through MiXCR, listing each CDR3 protein once. The data show 350,000 to 500,000 distinct CDR3 sequences, with approximately 38% seen just once and approximately 7.1% held by the top ten. General observations from the study: Patients carried 5 or 6 TRBV segments more frequently than controls did, and TRBV5-6, TRBV5-1 and TRBV20-1 were among them.

The specimen sequenced was blood. This chain links TRBV10-3 with TRBJ2-7; no reliable D call. The receptor was isolated from a girl aged 2-10 years with multiple sclerosis. For the CDR3, the DNA is TGTGCCATCAGTGAGTCTCAAGTATTAGGAACAGCCTACGAGCAGTACTTC. Its translation is CAISESQVLGTAYEQYF.